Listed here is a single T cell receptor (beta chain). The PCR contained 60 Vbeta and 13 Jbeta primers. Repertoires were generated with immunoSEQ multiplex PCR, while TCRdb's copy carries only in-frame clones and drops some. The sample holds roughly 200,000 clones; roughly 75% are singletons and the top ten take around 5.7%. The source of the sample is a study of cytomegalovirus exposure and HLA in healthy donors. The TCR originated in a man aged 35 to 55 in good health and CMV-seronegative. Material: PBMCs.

The CDR3 sequence: CASSPTDTQRYTF. Here the CDR3 DNA reads TGTGCCAGCAGCCCTACGGACACACAGCGCTACACCTTC. V gene TRBV5-4 combines with J gene TRBJ1-2, with TRBD1 as a possible D gene (5 bases). This CDR3 is built from 13 residues. Trimming took 4 bases from V and 9 from J, leaving 16 bases between them. Germline assignment: CDR1 SGHNT and CDR2 YYREEE (reference sequence). Drawing the rest from reference TRBV5-4 and TRBJ1-2, the complete variable domain is ETGVTQSPTHLIKTRGQQVTLRCSSQSGHNTVSWYQQALGQGPQFIFQYYREEENGRGNFPPRFSGLQFPNYSSELNVNALELDDSALYLCASSPTDTQRYTFGSGTRLTVV.